Given below is one T cell receptor (beta chain) in context. The data stem from a study of blood T cell repertoires in COVID-19. Study as a whole: The United States, Italy and Spain supplied acute and convalescent COVID-19 samples. PBMCs, B-cell-depleted T cells, or T cells were the source of the cDNA or gDNA that made up the material.

In the authors' workflow: Scientists estimated how many nucleated cells there were by amplifying reference gene primers. Here immunoSEQ multiplex PCR was the method, and the copy in TCRdb shows in-frame clones only, minus some. That table is the source of V, J and clone size, and D and trimming were worked out from the DNA. The table shows about 95,000 clones, with around 90% occurring only once. The length of the CDR3 is 16 residues. From germline, CDR1 is LNHDA and CDR2 SQIVND (reference sequence). Trimming left V 8 bases short and J 0 bases short, with 16 bases between. The chain links TRBV19 to TRBJ2-2, with a weak D call TRBD1 (6 bases). The TCR was taken from a woman aged 45-65 years in a cohort sampled during active COVID-19. The sample was peripheral blood. In DNA form, the CDR3 reads TGTGCCAGTCGTGAGGGGGAATGGGCGAACACCGGGGAGCTGTTTTTT. Its protein is CASREGEWANTGELFF. Drawing the rest from reference TRBV19 and TRBJ2-2, the complete variable domain is DGGITQSPKYLFRKEGQNVTLSCEQNLNHDAMYWYRQDPGQGLRLIYYSQIVNDFQKGDIAEGYSVSREKKESFPLTVTSAQKNPTAFYLCASREGEWANTGELFFGEGSRLTVL.